The present T cell receptor (beta chain) was sequenced within a study of blood T cell repertoires in COVID-19. For the study at large: Whether acute or convalescent, the COVID-19 samples came from the United States, Italy and Spain. PBMCs, B-cell-depleted T cells, or T cells provided the cDNA or gDNA that made up the material.

How the authors handled the data: Quantification of nucleated cells was approximated via reference gene primer amplification. The data were produced by immunoSEQ multiplex PCR, yet TCRdb's version contains in-frame clones alone and is incomplete. V and J calls and clone size are given by that table; D and trimming were obtained from the DNA. The sample lists 130,000 or so clones; 80% to 85% were seen once. Cohort placement rested on clinical history that participants reported themselves. The CDR3 runs to 13 residues. Trimming removed 6 bases at V and 4 bases at J, with 10 bases between. CDR1 MDHEN and CDR2 SYDVKM come from the germline V gene.

Source material: PBMCs or T cells enriched from blood (not recorded which). The chain couples TRBV28 to TRBJ2-1, with D possibly TRBD2 on 5 matching bases. The clonotype was recovered from a woman aged 25 to 39 who had recovered from COVID-19. The CDR3 coding sequence is TGTGCCAGCAGCCCGAGAGGGTACAATGAGCAGTTCTTC. Amino acids: CASSPRGYNEQFF.